This is a list of T cell receptor beta chains from one sample in a study of T cells in Graves' hyperthyroidism and ophthalmopathy. MiXCR, applied by TCRdb to the multiplex PCR reads, yields one record per CDR3 protein. The sample carries fewer than 800,000 distinct CDR3 sequences, about 15% recorded once. The sample was blood. These receptors were taken from a man younger than 35 with Graves' hyperthyroidism. Each CDR3 is given with its conserved first and last residue. D genes are given only for firm matches. Clone size is stated in some rows and not others, as once, few, many or a class when expanded.

cdr3_aa	cdr3_nt	d_call	j_call	v_call	clone_size
CSALGHSLDTQYF	TGCAGCGCCCTCGGACACTCTCTGGATACGCAGTATTTT	NA	TRBJ2-3	TRBV29-1	NA
CASSVAGYQETQYF	TGTGCCAGCAGCGTAGCGGGGTACCAAGAGACCCAGTACTTC	NA	TRBJ2-5	TRBV9	few
CASSPPSVSNQPQHF	TGTGCCAGCAGTCCCCCCTCCGTTAGCAATCAGCCCCAGCATTTT	NA	TRBJ1-5	TRBV28	NA
CASRVYLGYNEQFF	TGTGCCAGTAGGGTCTACCTGGGCTACAATGAGCAGTTCTTC	NA	TRBJ2-1	TRBV19	NA
CASQQGDRKDTQYF	TGTGCCAGTCAGCAGGGGGACAGGAAAGATACGCAGTATTTT	TRBD1	TRBJ2-3	TRBV12-3/TRBV12-4	many
CSALRYSGSYEQYF	TGCAGTGCCCTCAGGTATAGCGGGAGTTACGAGCAGTACTTC	TRBD2	TRBJ2-7	TRBV20-1	many
CAWGRQETQYF	TGTGCCTGGGGTCGGCAAGAGACCCAGTACTTC	NA	TRBJ2-5	TRBV30	NA
CASSLLILGQPQHF	TGTGCCAGCAGTCTTCTGATCTTGGGGCAGCCCCAGCATTTT	NA	TRBJ1-5	TRBV28	NA
CASSRYHEQFF	TGTGCCAGCAGCCGATACCATGAGCAGTTCTTC	NA	TRBJ2-1	TRBV11-1	many
CASSLGGRDYEQYF	TGTGCCAGCAGTTTAGGCGGGAGGGACTACGAGCAGTACTTC	TRBD2	TRBJ2-7	TRBV6-1	few
CAISGDKNEQFF	TGTGCCATCAGTGGGGACAAAAATGAGCAGTTCTTC	NA	TRBJ2-1	TRBV10-3	few
CASSSGRLETQYF	TGTGCCAGCAGCTCGGGCCGCTTGGAGACCCAGTACTTC	NA	TRBJ2-5	TRBV12-3/TRBV12-4	many
CATEGGKLSYEQYF	TGCGCCACGGAGGGCGGGAAACTTTCCTACGAGCAGTACTTC	NA	TRBJ2-7	TRBV10-2	NA
CASSQMVSRGRGLEQFF	TGCGCCAGCAGCCAAATGGTCTCCCGGGGGCGGGGCTTGGAGCAGTTCTTC	NA	TRBJ2-1	TRBV4-1	NA
CASSPDYNTGELFF	TGTGCCAGCAGCCCCGACTATAACACCGGGGAGCTGTTTTTT	NA	TRBJ2-2	TRBV11-2	many
CASSLGPGQGNGYTF	TGTGCCAGCAGCTTAGGGCCGGGACAGGGTAATGGCTACACCTTC	TRBD1	TRBJ1-2	TRBV7-2	many
CASSLEALEGGPNEQYF	TGTGCCAGCAGCTTAGAGGCTCTCGAGGGCGGCCCAAACGAGCAGTACTTC	NA	TRBJ2-7	TRBV7-6	few
CSDQQGPKAFF	TGCAGCGACCAACAAGGCCCCAAAGCTTTCTTT	NA	TRBJ1-1	TRBV29-1	NA
CASSLQLAGGFTDTQYF	TGTGCCAGCAGCTTGCAACTAGCGGGAGGGTTCACAGATACGCAGTATTTT	TRBD2	TRBJ2-3	TRBV5-4	NA
CASSIVDLNTEAFF	TGTGCCAGCAGCATCGTCGACCTGAACACTGAAGCTTTCTTT	NA	TRBJ1-1	TRBV5-5	NA
CASSVDLAGLYNEQFF	TGTGCCAGCAGCGTAGATCTAGCGGGTTTGTACAATGAGCAGTTCTTC	TRBD2	TRBJ2-1	TRBV9	NA
CASSEFNRGDTEAFF	TGTGCCAGCAGTGAATTCAACAGGGGGGACACTGAAGCTTTCTTT	TRBD1	TRBJ1-1	TRBV6-1	NA
CASSSGVGTDTQYF	TGTGCCAGCAGCTCGGGGGTGGGTACAGATACGCAGTATTTT	NA	TRBJ2-3	TRBV7-2	many
CASTKRGPRNTEAFF	TGTGCCAGCACTAAACGGGGGCCCAGGAACACTGAAGCTTTCTTT	NA	TRBJ1-1	TRBV12-3/TRBV12-4	many
CSASLAGTDTQYF	TGCAGTGCTAGTCTAGCGGGAACAGATACGCAGTATTTT	TRBD2	TRBJ2-3	TRBV20-1	few
CASSLDLSTDTQYF	TGCGCCAGCAGCTTGGACCTTAGCACAGATACGCAGTATTTT	NA	TRBJ2-3	TRBV5-1	many
CASSWTSGSPYEQYF	TGTGCCAGCAGTTGGACTAGCGGGAGCCCCTACGAGCAGTACTTC	TRBD2	TRBJ2-7	TRBV11-1	NA
CSAILGSGNTIYF	TGCAGTGCTATTTTAGGTTCTGGAAACACCATATATTTT	NA	TRBJ1-3	TRBV20-1	few
CASSLGQSLHEQYF	TGTGCCAGCAGCTTAGGACAGTCGCTCCACGAGCAGTACTTC	NA	TRBJ2-7	TRBV7-2	many
CASSSDRRATNEKLFF	TGTGCCAGCTCATCCGACAGAAGGGCAACTAATGAAAAACTGTTTTTT	NA	TRBJ1-4	TRBV18	NA
CSVEEDAEQYF	TGCAGCGTTGAGGAGGATGCCGAGCAGTACTTC	NA	TRBJ2-7	TRBV29-1	many
CASSEWGRGSEKLFF	TGTGCCAGCAGTGAATGGGGGCGCGGTAGTGAAAAACTGTTTTTT	NA	TRBJ1-4	TRBV2	few
CASRVGHTSYGYTF	TGTGCCAGCAGGGTGGGACACACCTCCTATGGCTACACCTTC	NA	TRBJ1-2	TRBV2	NA
CASSLARLAGVKEQYF	TGTGCCAGCAGCTTAGCGCGGCTAGCGGGAGTAAAGGAGCAGTACTTC	TRBD2	TRBJ2-7	TRBV7-8	many
CASSLDRGAWRSGSRTGYTF	TGTGCCAGCAGTTTGGACCGAGGCGCGTGGCGCTCCGGGTCCCGCACCGGCTACACCTTC	NA	TRBJ1-2	TRBV12-3/TRBV12-4	NA
CASSELAGTYEQYF	TGTGCCAGCAGCGAACTAGCGGGAACCTACGAGCAGTACTTC	TRBD2	TRBJ2-7	TRBV9	few
CASSHQETQYF	TGTGCCAGCAGTCACCAAGAGACCCAGTACTTC	NA	TRBJ2-5	TRBV6-2/TRBV6-3	many